This T cell receptor beta chain is drawn from a study of a mutant IDH1 vaccine in newly diagnosed glioma. Study-wide context: Pretreatment consisted of radiotherapy, temozolomide, or both, with most receiving both. Whole-study results and caveats: Patients showed vaccine-induced immune responses at a rate of under 95%.

Note on this clone: Its specificity is not known.

The data were produced by immunoSEQ multiplex PCR, yet TCRdb's version contains in-frame clones alone and is incomplete. This table holds about 50,000 clones, 84% found once. The time point was: week 35, safety follow-up. It was 300 ug of mutant IDH1 20-mer peptide that made up each vaccine dose, given with topical imiquimod. Administration of eight vaccinations to patients took place in weeks 1, 3, 5, 7, 11, 15, 19, 23. The source was PBMCs, collected from a glioma patient whose treatment included an IDH1 peptide vaccine. This receptor was obtained from a woman younger than 35 with glioma.

CDR3 sequence: CASSGGPISGNTIYF. The CDR3 coding sequence is TGTGCCAGCAGCGGGGGACCGATCTCTGGAAACACCATATATTTT. The chain joins TRBV5-8 to TRBJ1-3; maybe TRBD1 (5 bases). Germline-derived CDR1 and CDR2 are SGHTS and YDEGEE. This CDR3 contains 15 residues. Trimming removed 4 bases at V and 0 bases at J, with 11 bases between. Supplemented by reference TRBV5-8 and TRBJ1-3, the full variable domain reads EAGVTQSPTHLIKTRGQQATLRCSPISGHTSVYWYQQALGLGLQFLLWYDEGEERNRGNFPPRFSGRQFPNYSSELNVNALELEDSALYLCASSGGPISGNTIYFGEGSWLTVV.